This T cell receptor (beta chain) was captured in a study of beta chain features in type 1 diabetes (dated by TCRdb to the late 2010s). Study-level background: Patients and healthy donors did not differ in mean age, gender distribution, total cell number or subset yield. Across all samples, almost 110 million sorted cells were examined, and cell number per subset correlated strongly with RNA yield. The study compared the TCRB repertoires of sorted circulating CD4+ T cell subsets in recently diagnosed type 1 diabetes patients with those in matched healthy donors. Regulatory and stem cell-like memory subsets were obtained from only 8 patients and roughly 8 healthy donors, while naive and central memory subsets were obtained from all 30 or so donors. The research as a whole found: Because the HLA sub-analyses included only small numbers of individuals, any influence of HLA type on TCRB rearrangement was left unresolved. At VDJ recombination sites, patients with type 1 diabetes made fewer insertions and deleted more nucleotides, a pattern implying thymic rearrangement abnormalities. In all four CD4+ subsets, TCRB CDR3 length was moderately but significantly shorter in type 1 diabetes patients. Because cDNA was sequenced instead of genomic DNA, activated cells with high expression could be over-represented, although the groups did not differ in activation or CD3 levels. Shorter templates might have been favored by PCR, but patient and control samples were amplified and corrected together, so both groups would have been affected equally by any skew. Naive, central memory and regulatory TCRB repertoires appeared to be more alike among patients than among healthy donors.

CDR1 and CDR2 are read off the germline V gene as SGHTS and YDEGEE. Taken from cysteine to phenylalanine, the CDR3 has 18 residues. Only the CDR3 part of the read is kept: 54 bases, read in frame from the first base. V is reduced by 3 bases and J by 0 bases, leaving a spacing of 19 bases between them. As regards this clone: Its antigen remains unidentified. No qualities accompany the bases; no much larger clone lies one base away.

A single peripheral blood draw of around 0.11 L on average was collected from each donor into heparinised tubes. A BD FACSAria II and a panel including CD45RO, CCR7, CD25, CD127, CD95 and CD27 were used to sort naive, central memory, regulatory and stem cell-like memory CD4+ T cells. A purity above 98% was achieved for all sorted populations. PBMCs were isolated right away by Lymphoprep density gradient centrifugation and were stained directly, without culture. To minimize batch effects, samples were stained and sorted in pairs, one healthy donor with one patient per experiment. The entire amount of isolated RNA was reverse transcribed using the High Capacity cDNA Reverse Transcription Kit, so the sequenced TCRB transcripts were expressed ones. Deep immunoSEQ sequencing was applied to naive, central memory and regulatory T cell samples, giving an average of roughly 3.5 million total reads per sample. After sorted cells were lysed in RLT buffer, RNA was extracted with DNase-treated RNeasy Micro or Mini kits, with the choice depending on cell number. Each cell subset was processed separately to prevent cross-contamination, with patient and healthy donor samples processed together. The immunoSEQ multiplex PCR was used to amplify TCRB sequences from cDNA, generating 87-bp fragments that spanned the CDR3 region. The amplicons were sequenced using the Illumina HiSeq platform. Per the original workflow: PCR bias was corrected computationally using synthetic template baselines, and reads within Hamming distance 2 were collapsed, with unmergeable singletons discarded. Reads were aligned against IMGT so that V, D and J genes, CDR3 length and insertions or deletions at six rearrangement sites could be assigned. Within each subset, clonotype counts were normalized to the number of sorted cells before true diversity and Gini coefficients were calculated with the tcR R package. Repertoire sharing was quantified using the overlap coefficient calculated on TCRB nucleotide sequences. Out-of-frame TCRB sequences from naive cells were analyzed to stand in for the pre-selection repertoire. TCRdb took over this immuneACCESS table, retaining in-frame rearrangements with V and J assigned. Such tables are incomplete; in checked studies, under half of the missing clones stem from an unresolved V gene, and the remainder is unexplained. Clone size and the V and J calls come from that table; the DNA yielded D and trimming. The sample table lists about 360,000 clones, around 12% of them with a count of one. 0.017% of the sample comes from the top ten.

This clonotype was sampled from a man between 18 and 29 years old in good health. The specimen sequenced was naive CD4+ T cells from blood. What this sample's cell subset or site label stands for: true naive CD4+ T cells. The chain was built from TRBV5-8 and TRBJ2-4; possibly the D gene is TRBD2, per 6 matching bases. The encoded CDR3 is CASSSQRPGALAKNIQYF. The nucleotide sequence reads TGTGCCAGCAGCTCTCAAAGACCGGGAGCGTTAGCCAAAAACATTCAGTACTTC.